Below are 13 T cell receptor beta chains sequenced from a single sample in a study of CD8 T cells in ankylosing spondylitis (dated by TCRdb to about 2017). The library relied on 5' RACE. The instrument was an Illumina HiSeq 2500. TCRdb redid the processing of the public reads, applying fastp at Q25 and MiXCR, and retained in-frame beta chains. Duplicate CDR3 protein sequences are folded into a single record with the most common DNA and genes. The sample table contains 750,000 to 850,000 distinct CDR3 sequences; only one count was recorded for approximately 12% of them. The top ten clones comprise roughly 0.51% of the sample. For these receptors, no antigen is known. What the study reported, not specific to this receptor: Blood from ankylosing spondylitis patients appeared to be characterized by a TCR beta motif made up of fewer than ten highly homologous amino acid variants.

Sequencing input: blood, either unsorted or a sorted T cell fraction (not recorded which). These receptors came from a male donor with ankylosing spondylitis.

Only a few counts were recorded for this clonotype. V is TRBV7-2 and J is TRBJ2-2, with TRBD2 matching 9 bases. The CDR3 is 16 amino acids. CDR1 SGHTA and CDR2 FQGNSA come from the germline V gene. The V segment lost 0 bases and the J segment 6 bases; nucleotides outside the gene matches: 5. This CDR3 is CASSLALAGLSGELFF. The CDR3 nucleotides read TGTGCCAGCAGCTTAGCTCTAGCGGGGCTATCCGGGGAGCTGTTTTTT.

This chain uses TRBV12-3 or TRBV12-4 with TRBJ2-7, with unresolved D. The CDR3 consists of 14 residues. The V end was cut by 7 bases, the J end by 4 bases, with 17 bases between. CDR3 sequence: CASTIGMTGYEQYF. The CDR3 coding sequence is TGTGCCAGCACCATCGGCATGACTGGTTACGAGCAGTACTTC.

This chain connects TRBV20-1 to TRBJ1-5, with D possibly TRBD1 on 5 matching bases. This CDR3 is built from 12 residues. Germline assignment: CDR1 DFQATT and CDR2 SNEGSKA (reference sequence). The V end was cut by 7 bases, the J end by 0 bases, with 7 bases between. CDR3 in amino acids: CSGGFSNQPQHF. The CDR3 DNA sequence: TGCAGTGGGGGGTTTAGCAATCAGCCCCAGCATTTT.

There are many counts of this clonotype. The genes are TRBV20-1 and TRBJ2-7; possible D gene TRBD2, 6 bases. Germline assignment: CDR1 DFQATT and CDR2 SNEGSKA (reference sequence). The CDR3 extends over 11 amino acids. In nucleotides, the CDR3 is TGCAGCGCCCGGGGGTCCTACGAGCAGTACTTC. Translating it yields CSARGSYEQYF.

V usage is TRBV28 and J usage is TRBJ1-2; D might be TRBD1 (6 bases). This CDR3 is 16 amino acids long. Looked up from germline, CDR1 is MDHEN and CDR2 is SYDVKM. The ends were cut back, 1 base at V and 1 base at J, with 13 bases in the middle. The CDR3 here is CASSLFWDTDNYGYTF. Written as DNA, the CDR3 is TGTGCCAGCAGTTTATTTTGGGACACAGATAACTATGGCTACACCTTC.

In this sample, this clonotype turned up a few times. The chain recombines TRBV12-5 with TRBJ2-2; D remains unclear. The V end lost 0 bases, the J end lost 2 bases, and 16 bases lay between the germline ends. The CDR3 is made up of 18 amino acids. Per the germline V gene, CDR1 is LGHNT and CDR2 is FRNRAP. The CDR3 here is CASGLVHDGQINTGELFF. CDR3 DNA sequence: TGTGCTAGTGGTTTGGTACATGACGGCCAGATAAACACCGGGGAGCTGTTTTTT.

This clonotype appeared many times. Here the CDR3 reads CSVHRGNQPQHF. CDR3 nucleotide sequence: TGCAGTGTCCACAGGGGTAATCAGCCCCAGCATTTT. The gene calls are TRBV20-1 and TRBJ1-5; 7 positions match TRBD1. J lost 4 bases, V lost 7 bases, and 4 bases had no gene match. The CDR3 length is 12 residues. From germline, CDR1 is DFQATT and CDR2 SNEGSKA (reference sequence).

This clonotype has a count of ten or more. V gene TRBV9 combines with J gene TRBJ1-3, with D unclear. CDR3 length: 15 amino acids. Trimming stripped 3 bases from V and 0 bases from J, with 10 bases between. CDR1 SGDLS and CDR2 YYNGEE come from the germline V gene. The CDR3 region has the DNA TGTGCCAGCAGCGAGGGCGGATTCTCTGGAAACACCATATATTTT. As protein: CASSEGGFSGNTIYF.

This chain links TRBV29-1 with TRBJ2-1, with TRBD2 identical over 9 bases. Per germline, CDR1 SQVTM and CDR2 ANQGSEA. CDR3 length: 17 residues. The V and J ends lost 0 bases and 0 bases, in that order; junction bases with no gene match: 6. The CDR3 sequence: CSVEEGAGGSSYNEQFF. The CDR3 DNA is TGCAGCGTTGAAGAGGGAGCGGGAGGAAGCTCCTACAATGAGCAGTTCTTC.

In this sample, this clonotype turned up a few times. The chain carries TRBV28 and TRBJ1-5; TRBD1 matches 7 bases. V dropped 6 bases and J dropped 1; count of bases not matched to a gene: 3. The CDR3 runs to 14 residues. Germline V gene sequence: CDR1 MDHEN, CDR2 SYDVKM. CDR3 sequence reads: CASRGGQSNQPQHF. CDR3 nucleotides: TGTGCCAGCAGGGGGGGACAGAGCAATCAGCCCCAGCATTTT. Full variable domain (outside the CDR3, taken from reference TRBV28 and TRBJ1-5): DVKVTQSSRYLVKRTGEKVFLECVQDMDHENMFWYRQDPGLGLRLIYFSYDVKMKEKGDIPEGYSVSREKKERFSLILESASTNQTSMYLCASRGGQSNQPQHFGDGTRLSIL.

This clonotype showed up many times. The chain recombines TRBV28 with TRBJ2-1; no firm D call. The germline V and J ends were trimmed by 7 bases and 0 bases, with 22 bases remaining between them. The germline V gene encodes CDR1 MDHEN and CDR2 SYDVKM. This CDR3 has 18 residues. CDR3 coding DNA: TGTGCCAGCACCCCTCGCCCCCGTTTCTCAAGCTCCTACAATGAGCAGTTCTTC. Protein sequence: CASTPRPRFSSSYNEQFF.

The rearrangement links TRBV9 to TRBJ2-5, with 7 positions matching TRBD2. Germline-derived CDR1 and CDR2 are SGDLS and YYNGEE. The CDR3 consists of 15 residues. V shed 4 bases and J 5 bases; nucleotides not matched to a gene: 11. For the CDR3, the DNA is TGTGCCAGCAGCCAGTCCGGCGGGAGCGGGGAGACCCAGTACTTC. Its translation: CASSQSGGSGETQYF.

The chain links TRBV12-3 or TRBV12-4 to TRBJ2-1, with D possibly called TRBD1 or TRBD2 (5 bases each). The CDR3 totals 14 residues. V gave up 2 bases and J gave up 8 bases, with 13 bases separating them. The DNA of the CDR3 is TGTGCCAGCAGTTTACGAGGGGATGCGGATGAGCAGTTCTTC. Its translation is CASSLRGDADEQFF.